The clone carrying this TCR beta chain was recorded many times. The antigen is not known. The data were obtained in a study of metastatic and nonmetastatic thyroid tumors. About the study: Across peripheral blood and tumor or nodule tissue samples taken from malignant and benign thyroid patients, the repertoires were compared with one another.

The CDR3 sequence is 15 residues long. V shed 0 bases and J shed 3 bases, with 14 bases lying between them. CDR1 DFQATT and CDR2 SNEGSKA come from the germline V gene (reference sequence). Authors' methods: The study took CDR3 differences across clinicopathological groups and made a distant-metastasis classifier for papillary thyroid cancer from them. TCRdb re-clonotyped the PCR reads through MiXCR. The V and J calls come from TCRdb's annotation, not from the publication. The sample lists more than 35,000 clones; approximately 15% were seen once. Study observations and caveats: TCR beta diversity was reportedly significantly higher in malignant thyroid tumors than benign nodules, in blood and tumor.

No patient received treatment before thyroid surgery. The sequence derives from a female donor with papillary thyroid cancer or a benign thyroid nodule (not recorded which). Some clones in this sample may be carry-over from other donors' samples. The chain carries TRBV20-1 and TRBJ1-1; TRBD1 might be the D (5 bases). Sequencing was carried out using blood. The CDR3 region is CSARDLSREDTEAFF. CDR3 nucleotides: TGCAGTGCTAGAGATCTCAGCAGGGAGGACACTGAAGCTTTCTTT.